The 18 T cell receptor beta chains below were found in one sample sequenced in a study of shared clonotypes between healthy human individuals (dated by TCRdb to 2020 to 2021). Receptor amplification or capture employed the immunoSEQ multiplex PCR assay. This immuneACCESS table, as held by TCRdb, lists in-frame sequences with V and J called but not all clones. Of the missing ones, under half trace to an unresolved V gene in checked studies; the others have no known cause. The sample includes about 2.4 million clones, with 80% to 95% observed a single time. Approximately 0.36% of the sample goes to the ten largest clones. The sample was naive CD4+ T cells from PBMCs. In the paper's terms, the cell subset or site label means: CD45RA+ positively selected. These receptor sequences come from a man younger than 30 in good health. Some clones in this sample may be carry-over from other donors' samples.

The chain has TRBV19 and TRBJ2-1; the match to TRBD2 covers 7 bases. The CDR3 length is 15 residues. Germline loops: CDR1 LNHDA, CDR2 SQIVND (reference sequence). V dropped 3 bases and J dropped 4; count of bases not matched to a gene: 6. The CDR3 region is CASSIGTSVYNEQFF. CDR3 sequence (DNA): TGTGCCAGTAGTATTGGTACTAGCGTATACAATGAGCAGTTCTTC.

The chain employs TRBV5-1 and TRBJ2-2, with 8 bases matching TRBD1. The ends lost 1 base at V and 4 bases at J; junction bases unmatched: 3. The CDR3 spans 15 residues. Germline loops: CDR1 SGHRS, CDR2 YFSETQ. As DNA, the CDR3 is TGCGCCAGCAGCTTGACTACAGGGGGCACCGGGGAGCTGTTTTTT. Encoded protein: CASSLTTGGTGELFF.

This clone showed up just a few times. This chain joins TRBV5-1 and TRBJ1-1; D ambiguous. V lost 0 bases, J lost 8 bases, and 11 bases lay in between. From germline, CDR1 is SGHRS and CDR2 YFSETQ. The CDR3 sequence is 13 residues long. DNA of the CDR3: TGCGCCAGCAGCTTGGTTGGGTTGACCGAAGCTTTCTTT. It yields the protein CASSLVGLTEAFF. Based on the CDR3 plus reference TRBV5-1 and TRBJ1-1, the full variable domain is KAGVTQTPRYLIKTRGQQVTLSCSPISGHRSVSWYQQTPGQGLQFLFEYFSETQRNKGNFPGRFSGRQFSNSRSEMNVSTLELGDSALYLCASSLVGLTEAFFGQGTRLTVV.

CDR3 residues: CASSEVPTGGIHSYNEQFF. The CDR3 nucleotides read TGTGCCAGCAGTGAGGTTCCTACAGGGGGCATTCACTCCTACAATGAGCAGTTCTTC. The V gene is TRBV6-1, the J gene TRBJ2-1; 9 positions agree with TRBD1. J lost 0 bases, V lost 3 bases, and 12 bases had no gene match. Germline V gives CDR1 MNHNS, CDR2 SASEGT. The CDR3 sequence is 19 residues long.

The J gene is TRBJ1-4, the V gene TRBV7-6; 8 nucleotides agree with TRBD1. The V gene end was trimmed by 5 bases and the J gene end by 7 bases; junction bases not matched to a gene: 3. The V gene's germline CDR1 is SGHVS and CDR2 FNYEAQ. CDR3 length equals 13 residues. CDR3 nucleotide sequence: TGTGCCAGCAGCCGGACAGGGACTGAAAAACTGTTTTTT. This translates into CASSRTGTEKLFF.

The V gene is TRBV7-8, the J gene TRBJ2-5; 10 nucleotides align to TRBD2. Germline assignment: CDR1 SGHVS and CDR2 FQNEAQ. V was clipped by 1 base and J by 2 bases; unmatched bases: 7. The CDR3 has 17 amino acids. The CDR3 loop reads CASSLGWVAGGQETQYF. The CDR3 bases are TGTGCCAGCAGCTTAGGGTGGGTAGCGGGAGGACAAGAGACCCAGTACTTC.

In DNA, the CDR3 is TGTGCCAGCAGTTACCACTCGGGGGAGTGGAACTATGGCTACACCTTC. Translation: CASSYHSGEWNYGYTF. J is TRBJ1-2 and V is TRBV6-5; possible D gene TRBD1, 5 bases. Germline loops: CDR1 MNHEY, CDR2 SVGAGI. CDR3 length equals 16 residues. The V end lost 2 bases, the J end lost 2 bases, and 15 bases lay between the germline ends.

The gene calls are TRBV19 and TRBJ2-5; TRBD2 agrees at 12 bases. The germline V gene has CDR1 LNHDA and CDR2 SQIVND (reference sequence). V lost 4 bases, J lost 0 bases, and 12 bases stayed unmatched. CDR3 length: 19 amino acids. The CDR3 spells CASSTPGLAGWADQETQYF. In DNA, the CDR3 is TGTGCCAGTAGTACACCAGGACTAGCGGGATGGGCGGACCAAGAGACCCAGTACTTC. The full variable domain, with the rest looked up from reference TRBV19 and TRBJ2-5, is DGGITQSPKYLFRKEGQNVTLSCEQNLNHDAMYWYRQDPGQGLRLIYYSQIVNDFQKGDIAEGYSVSREKKESFPLTVTSAQKNPTAFYLCASSTPGLAGWADQETQYFGPGTRLLVL.

This clone was detected once. Different DNA sequences within this sample yield the same CDR3. V gene TRBV19 combines with J gene TRBJ2-6; D is unclear. The CDR3 runs to 15 residues. Germline V gene sequence: CDR1 LNHDA, CDR2 SQIVND (reference sequence). V was shortened by 5 bases and J by 1 base, with 9 bases between the two germline ends. The CDR3 loop reads CASSPRVSGANVLTF. The CDR3, as DNA: TGTGCCAGTAGTCCCCGAGTTTCTGGGGCCAACGTCCTGACTTTC.

This CDR3 is CASSWNRAEQYF. Here the CDR3 DNA reads TGTGCCAGCAGCTGGAACCGGGCCGAGCAGTACTTC. J is TRBJ2-7 and V is TRBV14, with D hard to call. CDR1 SGHDN and CDR2 FVKESK come from the germline V gene. Deletions cut 5 bases from V and 6 bases from J, with 11 bases between. This CDR3 is built from 12 residues.

V usage is TRBV5-6 and J usage is TRBJ2-1, with D possibly being TRBD2 (6 bases). V was cut by 4 bases and J by 9 bases, with 14 bases left in between. This CDR3 has 13 residues. CDR1 and CDR2 from the germline V gene are SGHDT and YYEEEE. The CDR3 loop is CASSEEGRVEQFF. The CDR3 DNA follows: TGTGCCAGCAGCGAGGAGGGCCGGGTTGAGCAGTTCTTC.

This sequence joins TRBV19 and TRBJ2-3; 9 bases agree with TRBD1. J was trimmed by 5 bases and V by 7 bases; bases with no gene match: 7. There are 14 residues in the CDR3. Germline CDR1 reads LNHDA; CDR2 reads SQIVND (reference sequence). This chain's CDR3 is CASTLGQGLDTQYF. The CDR3 region has the DNA TGTGCCAGTACCCTCGGACAGGGGTTAGATACGCAGTATTTT.

About this clone: One end of the junction is discordant with germline, which a read error may explain. The chain couples TRBV7-2 to TRBJ1-5; tentatively, D is TRBD1 (6 bases). The CDR3 is 14 amino acids. Germline CDR1 reads SGHTA; CDR2 reads FQGNSA. As DNA, the CDR3 is TGTGCCAGCAGCTTAGCAACTCACGGACAGCCTCAGCATTTT. Encoded protein: CASSLATHGQPQHF.

In regard to this clone: The same CDR3 can be traced to other DNA sequences in this sample. This chain uses TRBV19 with TRBJ1-1, with D hard to call. The CDR3 is made up of 14 amino acids. V was clipped by 3 bases and J by 0 bases, with 8 bases between them. CDR1 and CDR2 from the germline V gene are LNHDA and SQIVND (reference sequence). The CDR3 loop reads CASSIPRLNTEAFF. CDR3 nucleotides: TGTGCCAGTAGTATCCCCCGCCTGAACACTGAAGCTTTCTTT.

The gene calls are TRBV9 and TRBJ2-3; tentative D call: TRBD2 (6 bases). Germline V gene data show CDR1 as SGDLS and CDR2 as YYNGEE. Trimming removed 4 bases at V and 0 bases at J, with 21 bases between. The CDR3 runs 18 residues. In nucleotides, the CDR3 is TGTGCCAGCAGCCCAAGGCCCCCCCTAGCGCAAAGCACAGATACGCAGTATTTT. Translating gives CASSPRPPLAQSTDTQYF.

This chain connects TRBV7-2 to TRBJ2-5, with D maybe TRBD2 (6 bases). The germline V and J ends were trimmed by 4 bases and 1 base, with 13 bases remaining between them. There are 15 residues in the CDR3. Germline-derived CDR1 and CDR2 are SGHTA and FQGNSA. The CDR3 DNA reads as TGTGCCAGCAGCTACGGAGGGGCCGGCCAAGAGACCCAGTACTTC. Protein product: CASSYGGAGQETQYF.

J is TRBJ1-3 and V is TRBV28; weak D call: TRBD1 (5 bases). The CDR3 is 15 amino acids. The V gene's germline CDR1 is MDHEN and CDR2 SYDVKM. The V and J ends lost 4 bases and 0 bases respectively, with 10 bases between them. CDR3 DNA sequence: TGTGCCAGCAGTTCTCCGGGGGACTCTGGAAACACCATATATTTT. It translates to CASSSPGDSGNTIYF.

The J gene is TRBJ2-7, the V gene TRBV11-2; 7 nucleotides match TRBD2. Germline CDR1 reads SGHAT; CDR2 reads FQNNGV. The CDR3 runs to 14 residues. With 0 bases clipped from V and 6 bases from J, the junction kept 5 bases outside the gene matches. CDR3 nucleotides: TGTGCCAGCAGCTTAGAAGGGAGGGCTCTCGAGCAGTACTTC. Residues: CASSLEGRALEQYF.